This entry features one T cell receptor (beta chain) sequence. Its target is unknown. The data derive from a study of T cells in Graves' hyperthyroidism and ophthalmopathy. Study outcomes and limitations: A 13 V-J model separated ophthalmopathy from stable hyperthyroidism. Most thyroid clonotypes expanded above 0.001 were also detected in blood. The model foresaw ophthalmopathy a median around 6 months prior to onset.

TCR beta CDR3 sequences were amplified from RNA transcripts. HTBI primers were employed in a first-round RT-PCR of the TCR CDR3. TCRdb passed the multiplex PCR reads through MiXCR, listing each CDR3 protein once. The sample has around 360,000 distinct CDR3 sequences; 15% are singletons. Subjects with ophthalmopathy showed a Clinical Activity Score no lower than 3, a NOSPECS grade no lower than 4, and a duration shorter than 3 months. This CDR3 is built from 17 residues. The junction had 10 bases not matched to a gene; V was cut back by 4 bases and J by 4 bases. Germline CDR1 is MNHGY and CDR2 is SVAAGI.

What was sequenced was blood. This rearrangement joins TRBV6-9 to TRBJ1-4; 9 bases are shared with TRBD1. The TCR was taken from a woman aged 60-75 years with Graves' ophthalmopathy. DNA for the CDR3: TGTGCCAGCAGTTCAACCACCGGGACAGGGCTTAATGAAAAACTGTTTTTT. Translation gives CASSSTTGTGLNEKLFF.